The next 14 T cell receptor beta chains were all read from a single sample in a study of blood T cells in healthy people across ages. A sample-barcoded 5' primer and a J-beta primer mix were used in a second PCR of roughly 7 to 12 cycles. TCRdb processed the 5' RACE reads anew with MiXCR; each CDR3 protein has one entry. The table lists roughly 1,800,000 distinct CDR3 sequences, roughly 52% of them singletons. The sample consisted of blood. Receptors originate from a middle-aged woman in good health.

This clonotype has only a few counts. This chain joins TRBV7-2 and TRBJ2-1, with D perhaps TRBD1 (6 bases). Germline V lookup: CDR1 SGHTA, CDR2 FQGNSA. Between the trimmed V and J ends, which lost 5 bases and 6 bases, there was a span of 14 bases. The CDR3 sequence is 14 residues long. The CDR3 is CASSLRQAPNEQFF. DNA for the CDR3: TGTGCCAGCAGCCTTAGACAGGCCCCCAATGAGCAGTTCTTC.

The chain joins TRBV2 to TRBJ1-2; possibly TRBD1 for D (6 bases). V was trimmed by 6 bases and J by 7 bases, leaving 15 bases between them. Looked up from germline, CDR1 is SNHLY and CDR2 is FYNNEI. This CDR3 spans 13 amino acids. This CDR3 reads CASRLNRDGGYTF. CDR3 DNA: TGTGCCAGCAGATTAAACAGGGACGGTGGCTACACCTTC.

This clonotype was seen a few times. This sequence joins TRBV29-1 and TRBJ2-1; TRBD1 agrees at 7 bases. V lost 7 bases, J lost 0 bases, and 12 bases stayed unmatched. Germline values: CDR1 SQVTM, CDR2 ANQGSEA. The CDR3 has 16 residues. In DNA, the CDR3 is TGCAGCGGGACAACAGGGGCCCCCTCCTCCTACAATGAGCAGTTCTTC. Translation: CSGTTGAPSSYNEQFF.

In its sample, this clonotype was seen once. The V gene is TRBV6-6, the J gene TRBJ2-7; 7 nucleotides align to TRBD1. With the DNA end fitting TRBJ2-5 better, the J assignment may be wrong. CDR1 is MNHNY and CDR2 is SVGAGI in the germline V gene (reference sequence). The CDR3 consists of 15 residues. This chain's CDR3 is CASSSGQKLGETQYF. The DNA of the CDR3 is TGTGCCAGCAGTTCGGGACAGAAGTTGGGGGAGACCCAGTACTTC.

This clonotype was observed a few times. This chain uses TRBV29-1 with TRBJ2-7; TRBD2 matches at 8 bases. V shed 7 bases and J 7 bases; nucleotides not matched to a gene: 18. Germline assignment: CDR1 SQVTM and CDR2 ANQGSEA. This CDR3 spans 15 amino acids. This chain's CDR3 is CSAYDPGLVHNEQYF. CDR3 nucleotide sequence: TGCAGCGCCTATGATCCGGGACTAGTCCACAATGAGCAGTACTTC.

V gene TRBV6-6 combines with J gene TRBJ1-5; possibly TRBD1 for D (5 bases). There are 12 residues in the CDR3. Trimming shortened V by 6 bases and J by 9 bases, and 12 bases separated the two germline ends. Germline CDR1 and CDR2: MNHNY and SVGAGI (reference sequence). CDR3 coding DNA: TGTGCCAGCAGGGACTGGGACCGGCCCCAGCATTTT. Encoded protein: CASRDWDRPQHF.

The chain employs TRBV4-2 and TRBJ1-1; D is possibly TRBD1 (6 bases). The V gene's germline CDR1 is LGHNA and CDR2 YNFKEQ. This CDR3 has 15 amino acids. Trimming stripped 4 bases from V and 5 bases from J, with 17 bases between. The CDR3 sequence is CASSPGEGGRTEAFF. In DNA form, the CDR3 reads TGTGCCAGCAGCCCGGGGGAGGGGGGTCGGACTGAAGCTTTCTTT.

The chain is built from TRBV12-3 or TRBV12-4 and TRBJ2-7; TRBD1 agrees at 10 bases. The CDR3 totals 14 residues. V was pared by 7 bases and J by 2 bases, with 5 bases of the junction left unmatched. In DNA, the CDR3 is TGTGCCAGCACCCCGGGACAGGGGACCTACGAGCAGTACTTC. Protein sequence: CASTPGQGTYEQYF.

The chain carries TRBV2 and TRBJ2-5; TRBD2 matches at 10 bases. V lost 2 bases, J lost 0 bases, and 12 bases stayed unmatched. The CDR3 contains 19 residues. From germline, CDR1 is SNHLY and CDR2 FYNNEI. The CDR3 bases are TGTGCCAGCAGTGAACGGCTAGCGGGGGTTTTCGGGTACCAAGAGACCCAGTACTTC. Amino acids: CASSERLAGVFGYQETQYF.

The CDR3 DNA is TGCGCCAGCAGCCAAGATCTATGGGCTGAAGCTTTCTTT. Amino acids: CASSQDLWAEAFF. The V and J genes are TRBV4-1 and TRBJ1-1; D is undetermined. The length of the CDR3 is 13 residues. The V end lost 0 bases, the J end lost 6 bases, and 8 bases lay between the germline ends. CDR1 and CDR2 from the germline V gene are MGHRA and YSYEKL.

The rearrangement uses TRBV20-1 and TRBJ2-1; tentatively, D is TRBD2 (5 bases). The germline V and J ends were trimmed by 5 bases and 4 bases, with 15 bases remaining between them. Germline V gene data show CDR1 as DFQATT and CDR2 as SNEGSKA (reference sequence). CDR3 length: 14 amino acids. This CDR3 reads CSAYLGSGYNEQFF. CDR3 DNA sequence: TGCAGTGCTTATCTCGGGTCGGGATACAATGAGCAGTTCTTC.

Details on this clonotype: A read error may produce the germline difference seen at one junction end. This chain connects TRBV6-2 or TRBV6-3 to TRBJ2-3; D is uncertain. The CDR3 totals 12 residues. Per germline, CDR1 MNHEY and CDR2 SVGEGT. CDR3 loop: CASSPNTDAQYF. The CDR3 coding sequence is TGTGCCAGCAGTCCAAACACAGATGCGCAGTATTTT.

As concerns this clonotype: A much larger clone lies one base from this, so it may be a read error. The CDR3 DNA reads as TGCGCCATCAGCCAAGATGGCAATGAGCAGTTCTTC. As protein: CAISQDGNEQFF. The chain combines TRBV4-1 with TRBJ2-1; D uncertain. CDR3 size: 12 residues. Germline V CDR1 and CDR2: MGHRA, YSYEKL.

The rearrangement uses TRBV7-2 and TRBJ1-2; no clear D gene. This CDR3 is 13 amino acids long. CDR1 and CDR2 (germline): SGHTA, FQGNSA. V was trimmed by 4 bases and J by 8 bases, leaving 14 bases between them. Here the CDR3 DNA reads TGTGCCAGCAGCTCCTCTGTGACGGCAGGCTACACCTTC. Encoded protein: CASSSSVTAGYTF.